Below are 8 T cell receptor beta chains sequenced from a single sample in a study of T cell repertoires in cytomegalovirus infection. A single record per CDR3 protein comes from TCRdb applying MiXCR to the reads. This table holds hundreds of thousands of distinct CDR3 sequences, around 9.5% found once. Sequencing input: PBMCs. Receptor source: a human donor in good health (CMV status not recorded). Some clones in this sample may be carry-over from other donors' samples.

The rearrangement uses TRBV20-1 and TRBJ2-1; TRBD2 matches at 11 bases. V trimming: 5 bases; J trimming: 2 bases; junction bases outside the gene matches: 2. The CDR3 spans 14 residues. The germline gives CDR1 DFQATT, CDR2 SNEGSKA (reference sequence). CDR3: CSAPSGRTYNEQFF. The CDR3 region has the DNA TGCAGTGCTCCTAGCGGGAGGACCTACAATGAGCAGTTCTTC.

The CDR3 is CAIKLGQNQPQHF. In DNA form, the CDR3 reads TGTGCCATCAAATTGGGACAGAATCAGCCCCAGCATTTT. The chain links TRBV10-3 to TRBJ1-5, with 7 positions matching TRBD1. This CDR3 contains 13 residues. Looked up from germline, CDR1 is ENHRY and CDR2 is SYGVKD. V lost 7 bases to trimming and J lost 4 bases; unmatched junction nucleotides: 4.

The table lists this clonotype with a few counts. The chain recombines TRBV20-1 with TRBJ2-1; 7 bases line up with TRBD2. The germline CDR1 and CDR2 sequences are DFQATT and SNEGSKA (reference sequence). V trimming: 5 bases; J trimming: 8 bases; junction bases outside the gene matches: 15. The CDR3 is 15 residues long. For the CDR3, the DNA is TGCAGTGCTGCGGGAGCCGGGAGTCTGGGCGATGAGCAGTTCTTC. This codes for CSAAGAGSLGDEQFF.

A few counts support this clonotype. V and J are TRBV28 and TRBJ1-6; TRBD1 might be the D (6 bases). This CDR3 region has 14 residues. CDR1 and CDR2 (germline): MDHEN, SYDVKM. V dropped 10 bases and J dropped 7 bases, with 17 bases sitting between them. The CDR3 region is CATTPGHRNSPLHF. CDR3 coding DNA: TGTGCCACCACACCGGGACACAGAAATTCACCCCTCCACTTT.

The sample holds a few counts of this clonotype. The V and J genes are TRBV20-1 and TRBJ1-1; perhaps TRBD1 as D (5 bases). The V and J ends lost 3 bases and 6 bases respectively, with 14 bases between them. Germline V gives CDR1 DFQATT, CDR2 SNEGSKA (reference sequence). The CDR3 sequence is 13 residues long. CDR3: CSASVRGGSEAFF. As DNA, the CDR3 is TGCAGTGCTAGTGTTAGGGGAGGGTCTGAAGCTTTCTTT.

This clonotype was detected only a few times. The V and J genes are TRBV7-3 and TRBJ2-5; D unclear. CDR1 SGHTA and CDR2 FQGTGA come from the germline V gene. The CDR3 totals 14 residues. The V gene lost 8 bases and the J gene lost 3 bases, with 16 bases spanning the gap. The CDR3 DNA is TGTGCCAGCTCCACCGTCGATGGGGAAGAGACCCAGTACTTC. It encodes CASSTVDGEETQYF.

This clonotype was observed a few times. The chain has TRBV7-9 and TRBJ2-5, with 8 bases lining up with TRBD2. CDR1 is SEHNR and CDR2 is FQNEAQ in the germline V gene (reference sequence). This CDR3 region has 14 residues. Trimming removed 7 bases from V and 2 bases from J; junction bases left unmatched: 6. Written as DNA, the CDR3 is TGTGCCAGCACCGGGGGGGCGGATCAAGAGACCCAGTACTTC. Encoded protein: CASTGGADQETQYF. The full variable domain, completed using reference TRBV7-9 and TRBJ2-5, is DTGVSQNPRHKITKRGQNVTFRCDPISEHNRLYWYRQTLGQGPEFLTYFQNEAQLEKSRLLSDRFSAERPKGSFSTLEIQRTEQGDSAMYLCASTGGADQETQYFGPGTRLLVL.

The chain has TRBV12-3 or TRBV12-4 and TRBJ2-7; 9 nucleotides line up with TRBD1. The CDR3 sequence is 14 residues long. V lost 5 bases to trimming and J lost 5 bases; unmatched junction nucleotides: 7. This chain's CDR3 is CASSQGQGLHEQYF. DNA for the CDR3: TGTGCCAGCAGTCAGGGACAGGGATTACACGAGCAGTACTTC.